This TCR beta chain was sequenced for a study of early T cells in non-severe SARS-CoV-2 infection. Study overall: Bulk RNA from unsorted whole blood was sequenced; chains were unpaired.

Study findings and constraints: Comparison of clonotypes with VDJdb favored anti-spike CD8 responses while missing private and CD4 specificities.

Unique molecular identifiers tagged individual cDNA molecules. TCRdb independently ran MiXCR on the 5' RACE reads; one entry per CDR3 protein. Seen here are tens of thousands of distinct CDR3 sequences, around 9.3% observed once, and the top ten hold just over 8%. About this clonotype: As yet, its antigen is unknown. A junction end diverges from the germline sequence, so it may reflect a read error.

Germline V gene data show CDR1 as SGHRS and CDR2 as YFSETQ. The CDR3 spans 14 residues. The chain uses TRBV5-1 and TRBJ1-1; 8 positions match TRBD1. The sequence was obtained from an adult who was a healthcare worker with PCR-confirmed SARS-CoV-2 infection or an uninfected control (not recorded which). Sequenced here: whole blood, sampled at baseline. The CDR3 protein is CASSLGQENTEAFF. The CDR3 DNA is TGCGCCAGCAGTTTGGGACAGGAGAACACTGAAGCTTTCTTT.